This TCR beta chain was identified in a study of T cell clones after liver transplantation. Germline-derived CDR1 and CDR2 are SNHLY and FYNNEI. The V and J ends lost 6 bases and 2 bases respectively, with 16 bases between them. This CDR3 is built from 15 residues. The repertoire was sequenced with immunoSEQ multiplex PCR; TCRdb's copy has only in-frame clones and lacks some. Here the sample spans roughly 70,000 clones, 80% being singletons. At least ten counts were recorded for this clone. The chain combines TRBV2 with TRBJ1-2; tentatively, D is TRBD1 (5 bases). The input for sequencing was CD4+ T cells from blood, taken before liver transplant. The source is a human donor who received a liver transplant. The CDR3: CASSLDSHKNYGYTF. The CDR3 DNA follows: TGTGCCAGCAGCCTAGACAGCCATAAGAACTATGGCTACACCTTC.